A selection of T cell receptor beta chains follows, all from one sample in a study of PD-L1 blockade in urothelial cancer. Sequenced by immunoSEQ multiplex PCR; TCRdb stores in-frame clones only, minus some. The sample carries 35,000 to 45,000 clones, about 90% recorded once. This sample comprised PBMCs, obtained around atezolizumab (anti-PD-L1) treatment. The receptors were gathered from a man aged 70 or older with urothelial cancer. Each CDR3 is given with its conserved first and last residue. A D gene is named only where the DNA matches it firmly. The size of a clone is reported for some rows only, either as once, few or many, or as a class for expanded clones.

CDR3aa: CASMRWAGNYNEQFF
CDR3nt: TGTGCCAGCATGAGGTGGGCAGGGAATTACAATGAGCAGTTCTTC
abundance: NA
d_gene: NA
j_gene: TRBJ2-1
v_gene: TRBV2

CDR3aa: CASSLARAGVGYEQYF
CDR3nt: TGTGCCAGCAGCTTAGCGAGGGCGGGAGTAGGCTACGAGCAGTACTTC
abundance: NA
d_gene: TRBD2
j_gene: TRBJ2-7
v_gene: TRBV7-9

CDR3aa: CASSLTGGNEQFF
CDR3nt: TGTGCCAGCAGCCTGACAGGGGGCAATGAGCAGTTCTTC
abundance: once
d_gene: TRBD1
j_gene: TRBJ2-1
v_gene: TRBV5-4

CDR3aa: CASSLKGMSGTNEQFF
CDR3nt: TGTGCCAGCAGCTTAAAGGGGATGAGCGGGACCAATGAGCAGTTCTTC
abundance: NA
d_gene: TRBD2
j_gene: TRBJ2-1
v_gene: TRBV7-3

CDR3aa: CASSHGQGNYGYTF
CDR3nt: TGTGCCAGCAGCCACGGACAGGGGAACTATGGCTACACCTTC
abundance: NA
d_gene: TRBD1
j_gene: TRBJ1-2
v_gene: TRBV11-1

CDR3aa: CASSQGALQETQYF
CDR3nt: TGTGCCAGCAGCCAGGGGGCTCTCCAAGAGACCCAGTACTTC
abundance: few
d_gene: TRBD1
j_gene: TRBJ2-5
v_gene: TRBV11-1

CDR3aa: CASGPGGLRPNYGYTF
CDR3nt: TGTGCTAGTGGTCCTGGCGGGCTGAGGCCAAACTATGGCTACACCTTC
abundance: NA
d_gene: NA
j_gene: TRBJ1-2
v_gene: TRBV12-5

CDR3aa: CASRAGTQYF
CDR3nt: TGTGCCAGCAGGGCAGGTACGCAGTATTTT
abundance: NA
d_gene: NA
j_gene: TRBJ2-3
v_gene: TRBV2

CDR3aa: CASSGRGYEQYF
CDR3nt: TGTGCCAGCAGTGGACGGGGTTACGAGCAGTACTTC
abundance: NA
d_gene: NA
j_gene: TRBJ2-7
v_gene: TRBV6-6

CDR3aa: CSVFQGSTEAFF
CDR3nt: TGCAGCGTTTTCCAGGGTTCCACTGAAGCTTTCTTT
abundance: NA
d_gene: NA
j_gene: TRBJ1-1
v_gene: TRBV29-1

CDR3aa: CASSLGQAAQGNIQYF
CDR3nt: TGTGCCAGCAGCTTAGGCCAAGCGGCCCAGGGGAACATTCAGTACTTC
abundance: NA
d_gene: NA
j_gene: TRBJ2-4
v_gene: TRBV11-1

CDR3aa: CASSLDGGYTEAFF
CDR3nt: TGCGCCAGCAGCTTGGATGGGGGCTACACTGAAGCTTTCTTT
abundance: NA
d_gene: NA
j_gene: TRBJ1-1
v_gene: TRBV5-1

CDR3aa: CASTSPFAGPNQPQHF
CDR3nt: TGTGCCAGTACGTCCCCTTTCGCAGGCCCAAATCAGCCCCAGCATTTT
abundance: NA
d_gene: NA
j_gene: TRBJ1-5
v_gene: TRBV19

CDR3aa: CASTTTGHGNSPLHF
CDR3nt: TGTGCCAGTACCACGACAGGCCACGGAAATTCACCCCTCCACTTT
abundance: once
d_gene: NA
j_gene: TRBJ1-6
v_gene: TRBV19

CDR3aa: CASSRDRGRGTEAFF
CDR3nt: TGTGCCAGCAGCCGGGACAGGGGGAGGGGGACTGAAGCTTTCTTT
abundance: NA
d_gene: TRBD1
j_gene: TRBJ1-1
v_gene: TRBV7-9

CDR3aa: CASSESQVSWGMSTDTQYF
CDR3nt: TGCGCCAGCAGTGAGTCGCAGGTTAGTTGGGGCATGAGCACAGATACGCAGTATTTT
abundance: NA
d_gene: NA
j_gene: TRBJ2-3
v_gene: TRBV10-1

CDR3aa: CAWSVRGGMTDTQYF
CDR3nt: TGTGCCTGGAGTGTACGGGGGGGGATGACCGATACGCAGTATTTT
abundance: NA
d_gene: TRBD2
j_gene: TRBJ2-3
v_gene: TRBV30

CDR3aa: CSVDRNNNYGYTF
CDR3nt: TGCAGCGTTGACAGGAACAATAACTATGGCTACACCTTC
abundance: few
d_gene: NA
j_gene: TRBJ1-2
v_gene: TRBV29-1

CDR3aa: CATSRRGQGSFYGYTF
CDR3nt: TGTGCCACCAGCAGGCGAGGTCAGGGAAGTTTCTATGGCTACACCTTC
abundance: NA
d_gene: NA
j_gene: TRBJ1-2
v_gene: TRBV15

CDR3aa: CASSAPGLGHNEQFF
CDR3nt: TGTGCCAGCAGCGCCCCGGGACTAGGGCACAATGAGCAGTTCTTC
abundance: NA
d_gene: TRBD2
j_gene: TRBJ2-1
v_gene: TRBV9

CDR3aa: CAISPGTALYGYTF
CDR3nt: TGTGCCATCAGCCCCGGGACAGCCCTCTATGGCTACACCTTC
abundance: medium-sized
d_gene: TRBD1
j_gene: TRBJ1-2
v_gene: TRBV10-3

CDR3aa: CASSLVATEAFF
CDR3nt: TGTGCCAGCAGCCTTGTGGCCACTGAAGCTTTCTTT
abundance: NA
d_gene: NA
j_gene: TRBJ1-1
v_gene: TRBV28

CDR3aa: CASSGQDNTEAFF
CDR3nt: TGTGCCAGCAGTGGACAGGACAACACTGAAGCTTTCTTT
abundance: few
d_gene: TRBD1
j_gene: TRBJ1-1
v_gene: TRBV27

CDR3aa: CASSMSGNTGELFF
CDR3nt: TGTGCCAGTAGTATGAGCGGGAACACCGGGGAGCTGTTTTTT
abundance: NA
d_gene: NA
j_gene: TRBJ2-2
v_gene: TRBV19

CDR3aa: CSVGQGYATNEKLFF
CDR3nt: TGCAGCGTTGGGCAGGGCTATGCAACTAATGAAAAACTGTTTTTT
abundance: NA
d_gene: NA
j_gene: TRBJ1-4
v_gene: TRBV29-1

CDR3aa: CATSRDLSGRTEAFF
CDR3nt: TGTGCCACCAGCAGAGATCTCTCTGGTCGGACTGAAGCTTTCTTT
abundance: NA
d_gene: NA
j_gene: TRBJ1-1
v_gene: TRBV15

CDR3aa: CASSTAGLAGGPRDEQFF
CDR3nt: TGTGCCAGCAGCACCGCGGGACTAGCGGGAGGGCCAAGGGATGAGCAGTTCTTC
abundance: NA
d_gene: TRBD2
j_gene: TRBJ2-1
v_gene: TRBV9

CDR3aa: CASSLLGTGNTDTQYF
CDR3nt: TGTGCCAGCAGTTTATTAGGGACAGGGAACACAGATACGCAGTATTTT
abundance: NA
d_gene: TRBD1
j_gene: TRBJ2-3
v_gene: TRBV27

CDR3aa: CASSGGQGFYNEQFF
CDR3nt: TGCGCCAGCAGCGGGGGACAGGGGTTCTACAATGAGCAGTTCTTC
abundance: NA
d_gene: TRBD1
j_gene: TRBJ2-1
v_gene: TRBV5-1

CDR3aa: CASSSTSGSSYNEQFF
CDR3nt: TGTGCCAGCAGCTCGACTAGCGGAAGCTCCTACAATGAGCAGTTCTTC
abundance: NA
d_gene: TRBD2
j_gene: TRBJ2-1
v_gene: TRBV5-4

CDR3aa: CASSLNGQGAGQPQHF
CDR3nt: TGTGCCAGCAGCTTAAACGGCCAGGGGGCAGGGCAGCCCCAGCATTTT
abundance: NA
d_gene: TRBD1
j_gene: TRBJ1-5
v_gene: TRBV7-2

CDR3aa: CASSPTGGGEKLFF
CDR3nt: TGTGCCAGCAGCCCAACGGGGGGCGGGGAAAAACTGTTTTTT
abundance: NA
d_gene: NA
j_gene: TRBJ1-4
v_gene: TRBV4-2

CDR3aa: CASSSVPGQGAEGTEAFF
CDR3nt: TGCGCCAGCAGCTCTGTTCCGGGACAGGGGGCCGAGGGCACTGAAGCTTTCTTT
abundance: NA
d_gene: TRBD1
j_gene: TRBJ1-1
v_gene: TRBV5-1

CDR3aa: CASSQARETQYF
CDR3nt: TGTGCCAGCAGCCAAGCGAGGGAGACCCAGTACTTC
abundance: NA
d_gene: NA
j_gene: TRBJ2-5
v_gene: TRBV14

CDR3aa: CASSPRQDEKLFF
CDR3nt: TGTGCCAGCTCACCAAGGCAGGATGAAAAACTGTTTTTT
abundance: NA
d_gene: NA
j_gene: TRBJ1-4
v_gene: TRBV18

CDR3aa: CASSPGRGATEAFF
CDR3nt: TGTGCCAGCAGTCCCGGAAGGGGCGCCACTGAAGCTTTCTTT
abundance: NA
d_gene: NA
j_gene: TRBJ1-1
v_gene: TRBV27

CDR3aa: CASSYSRVEQYF
CDR3nt: TGTGCCAGCAGTTACTCCAGGGTCGAGCAGTACTTC
abundance: NA
d_gene: NA
j_gene: TRBJ2-7
v_gene: TRBV6-5

CDR3aa: CASTADRGRGEQFF
CDR3nt: TGTGCCAGCACAGCTGACAGGGGGCGCGGTGAGCAGTTCTTC
abundance: NA
d_gene: TRBD1
j_gene: TRBJ2-1
v_gene: TRBV2

CDR3aa: CASSGQGNYEQYF
CDR3nt: TGTGCCAGCAGCGGACAGGGGAACTACGAGCAGTACTTC
abundance: NA
d_gene: TRBD1
j_gene: TRBJ2-7
v_gene: TRBV27

CDR3aa: CASSLAWVTSGGTDTQYF
CDR3nt: TGCGCCAGCAGCTTGGCCTGGGTCACGTCGGGAGGGACAGATACGCAGTATTTT
abundance: NA
d_gene: TRBD2
j_gene: TRBJ2-3
v_gene: TRBV5-1

CDR3aa: CASSPQGGPTEAFF
CDR3nt: TGTGCCAGCAGCCCCCAGGGAGGGCCCACTGAAGCTTTCTTT
abundance: NA
d_gene: NA
j_gene: TRBJ1-1
v_gene: TRBV7-9

CDR3aa: CASSLALNWGREKTQYF
CDR3nt: TGTGCCAGCAGCTTAGCGCTGAACTGGGGGCGAGAGAAGACCCAGTACTTC
abundance: NA
d_gene: NA
j_gene: TRBJ2-5
v_gene: TRBV7-9

CDR3aa: CASSQDRSLSELNEKLFF
CDR3nt: TGTGCCAGCAGCCAAGACAGATCCCTTTCGGAGTTGAATGAAAAACTGTTTTTT
abundance: NA
d_gene: NA
j_gene: TRBJ1-4
v_gene: TRBV4-2

CDR3aa: CATSRARLAVDEQFF
CDR3nt: TGTGCCACCAGCAGAGCTAGACTAGCTGTGGATGAGCAGTTCTTC
abundance: NA
d_gene: TRBD2
j_gene: TRBJ2-1
v_gene: TRBV15

CDR3aa: CATSSGATNEKLFF
CDR3nt: TGTGCCACCAGCAGCGGGGCAACTAATGAAAAACTGTTTTTT
abundance: NA
d_gene: NA
j_gene: TRBJ1-4
v_gene: TRBV15

CDR3aa: CASTSGEGTSGRGTKQFF
CDR3nt: TGCGCCAGCACCTCAGGGGAGGGGACTAGCGGGAGAGGAACTAAGCAGTTCTTC
abundance: NA
d_gene: TRBD2
j_gene: TRBJ2-1
v_gene: TRBV5-1

CDR3aa: CASSEVQSGYTF
CDR3nt: TGTGCCAGCAGTGAAGTGCAGTCTGGCTACACCTTC
abundance: NA
d_gene: NA
j_gene: TRBJ1-2
v_gene: TRBV6-1

CDR3aa: CASREVQGAVYEQYF
CDR3nt: TGTGCCAGCAGGGAGGTACAGGGGGCTGTGTACGAGCAGTACTTC
abundance: NA
d_gene: TRBD1
j_gene: TRBJ2-7
v_gene: TRBV7-2

CDR3aa: CASSLSGTSGGYEQYF
CDR3nt: TGCGCCAGCAGCTTATCCGGGACTAGCGGTGGCTACGAGCAGTACTTC
abundance: NA
d_gene: TRBD2
j_gene: TRBJ2-7
v_gene: TRBV5-1

CDR3aa: CASGGGYMNTEAFF
CDR3nt: TGTGCCAGCGGGGGCGGCTATATGAACACTGAAGCTTTCTTT
abundance: NA
d_gene: NA
j_gene: TRBJ1-1
v_gene: TRBV28

CDR3aa: CASSERGGPRETQYF
CDR3nt: TGTGCCAGCAGTGAACGGGGAGGGCCACGAGAGACCCAGTACTTC
abundance: NA
d_gene: TRBD2
j_gene: TRBJ2-5
v_gene: TRBV2

CDR3aa: CASHAGGTYNEQFF
CDR3nt: TGTGCCAGCCACGCGGGAGGGACCTACAATGAGCAGTTCTTC
abundance: NA
d_gene: TRBD2
j_gene: TRBJ2-1
v_gene: TRBV6-5

CDR3aa: CASSKEEGEETEAFF
CDR3nt: TGTGCCAGCAGCAAGGAAGAGGGGGAAGAAACTGAAGCTTTCTTT
abundance: NA
d_gene: NA
j_gene: TRBJ1-1
v_gene: TRBV21-1

CDR3aa: CASSWGGGPYEQYF
CDR3nt: TGCGCCAGCAGCTGGGGAGGAGGGCCCTACGAGCAGTACTTC
abundance: NA
d_gene: NA
j_gene: TRBJ2-7
v_gene: TRBV5-1